This T cell receptor (beta chain) was found in a study of human T cells and chemical hapten exposure (TCRdb year 2021). About the full investigation: For sensitization, 2% DPC in acetone was applied to a roughly 2 cm by roughly 2 cm area of upper inner arm skin. The study tracked peripheral blood TCR repertoire changes in vivo during primary and secondary sensitization to the hapten diphenylcyclopropenone (DPC) in alopecia patients. Patch testing on the upper back used Finn chambers containing 0.01% DPC, with scoring done after 6 days according to International Contact Dermatitis Research Group standards. Patient blood was sampled pre-sensitization (week 0) and at 2, 6 and about 24 weeks after DPC sensitization. Weekly therapeutic DPC doses were additionally applied to the scalp of patients throughout the approximately 25-week study period. Blood for TCR sequencing was provided by twenty-nine alopecia patients at one to four time points (pre-sensitization, 2, 6 and 24 weeks). Libraries were combined into a pool for sequencing, and differences in TCR yield between samples came mainly from small differences in library volumes within the pool. Alopecia areata with under or over 50% scalp involvement, alopecia totalis and alopecia universalis were represented in the patient cohort, which was mostly female.

General findings and caveats noted by the study authors: Repeated subsampling changed both the strength of the expansion versus patch-test correlation and the threshold at which the correlation became significant. Alopecia, a presumed autoimmune disease, was present in all patients, so the immune response of the patients might differ from that of healthy individuals. Patch test score correlated positively with the number of PT1 expanded TCRs, reaching significance at thresholds 8, 16 and 32 but not at 4. Expanded TCRs formed significantly more large CDR3 similarity clusters than pre-sensitization or healthy control sets, consistent with antigen-driven responses. DPC sensitization did not change how many TCRs were above 1 in 1000 frequency, and no evidence was found of alterations in global repertoire structure.

Library preparation was by RACE. Sequencing was performed on a NextSeq 500. During library preparation, unique molecular identifiers were attached to individual cDNA molecules so that TCRs could be counted in a quantitative, reproducible way. Each blood RNA sample was used to sequence both TCR alpha and TCR beta chains. In the authors' own workflow: Samples had a median of roughly 87,000 TCRs, with a range from roughly 23,224 to 700,000. V, J and CDR3 annotation of the TCR reads was performed with the Decombinator software suite. Every sample was subsampled to the same number of TCRs (28,000) for the PS versus PT1 abundance plots. TCRs were defined as expanded if absent before sensitization and observed at least eight times at the 2-week time point. TCRdb reprocessing: public reads trimmed at Q25 with fastp, clones called with MiXCR, in-frame beta chains kept. Identical CDR3 proteins give one entry, which carries the most common genes and DNA. V and J calls and clone size were set by TCRdb, not the authors. This sample lists about 68,000 distinct CDR3 sequences; approximately 9.9% were detected once. The ten largest clones take up roughly 5% of the sample.

This clonotype has at least ten counts. Which antigen it targets is not known. Qualities for individual bases were not recorded, and no much larger clone is one base off. Per the publication, the time point label means: pre-sensitization, week 0. What this sample's treatment or condition label stands for: therapeutic diphenylcyclopropenone sensitization with weekly scalp DPC. Blood at each patch-test visit was drawn before the patch test was applied. Eligible patients were aged 18 to 70, diagnosed with alopecia, deemed suitable for DPC therapy, and excluded if pregnant. Total RNA was extracted from unfractionated whole blood that had been collected in Tempus Blood RNA tubes. Trimmed from V: 3 bases; trimmed from J: 3 bases; junction bases lacking a gene match: 3. The CDR3 contains 16 residues, cysteine and phenylalanine counted. The only DNA kept is the CDR3, 48 bases in frame from the first base.

The rearrangement joined TRBV12-3 or TRBV12-4 to TRBJ2-2; 11 nucleotides in the junction match TRBD2. This receptor was identified in a woman in her fifties or sixties with alopecia areata. Some clones in this sample may be carry-over from other donors' samples. The sample here was whole blood, taken in connection with sensitization to the hapten diphenylcyclopropenone (DPC). The DNA sequence reads TGTGCCAGCAGTTTTCTAGCGGGGGGCCACACCGGGGAGCTGTTTTTT. Protein translation: CASSFLAGGHTGELFF.